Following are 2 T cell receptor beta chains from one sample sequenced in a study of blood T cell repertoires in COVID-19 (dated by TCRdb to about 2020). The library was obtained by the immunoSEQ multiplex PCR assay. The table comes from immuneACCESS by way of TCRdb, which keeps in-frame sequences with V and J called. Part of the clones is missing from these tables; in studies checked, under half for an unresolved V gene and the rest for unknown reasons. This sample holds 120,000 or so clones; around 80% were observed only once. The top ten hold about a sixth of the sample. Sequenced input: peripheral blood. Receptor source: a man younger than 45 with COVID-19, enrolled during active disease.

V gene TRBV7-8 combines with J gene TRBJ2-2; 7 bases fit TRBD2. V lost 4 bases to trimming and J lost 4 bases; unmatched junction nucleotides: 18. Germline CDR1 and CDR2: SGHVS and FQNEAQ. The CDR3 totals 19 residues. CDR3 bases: TGTGCCAGCAGCTCGAAAAGGAACCCCCTAGCGGTGCCCACCGGGGAGCTGTTTTTT. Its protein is CASSSKRNPLAVPTGELFF.

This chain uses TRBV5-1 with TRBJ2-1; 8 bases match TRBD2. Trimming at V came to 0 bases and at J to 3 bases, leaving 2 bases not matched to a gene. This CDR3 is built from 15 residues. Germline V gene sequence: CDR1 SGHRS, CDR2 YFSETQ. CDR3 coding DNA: TGCGCCAGCAGCTTGGTTAGCGGGAACTACAATGAGCAGTTCTTC. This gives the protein CASSLVSGNYNEQFF.